These 22 T cell receptor beta chains originate from one sample sequenced in a study of CD8 T cells in ankylosing spondylitis. TCRdb re-derived calls from the 5' RACE reads in MiXCR, one entry per CDR3 protein. The data contain 150,000 or so distinct CDR3 sequences, around 9.6% of them seen just once; the ten biggest clones take up roughly 16%. What was sequenced was blood, either unsorted or a sorted T cell fraction (not recorded which). Source of these receptors: a female donor with ankylosing spondylitis or in good health (not recorded which).

This clonotype was recorded a few times. The chain employs TRBV20-1 and TRBJ2-2; tentatively, D is TRBD1 or TRBD2 (5 bases each). CDR1 and CDR2 from the germline V gene are DFQATT and SNEGSKA (reference sequence). CDR3 size: 14 residues. Trimming pared 6 bases from V and 6 bases from J, leaving 17 bases between. The CDR3 coding sequence is TGCAGTGCCCCGCGGCCGGGGACCGCCGGGGAGCTGTTTTTT. Amino acid sequence: CSAPRPGTAGELFF.

In this sample, this clonotype turned up a few times. The CDR3 DNA reads TGTGCCAGCAGTTCCATACTTATGAGACAGGCTAATTCACCCCTCCACTTT. Encoded protein: CASSSILMRQANSPLHF. The J gene is TRBJ1-6, the V gene TRBV27, with D perhaps matching TRBD1 (6 bases). The germline V gene encodes CDR1 MNHEY and CDR2 SMNVEV (reference sequence). The CDR3 loop spans 17 amino acids. Trimming stripped 4 bases from V and 6 bases from J, with 19 bases between.

This clonotype was detected only a few times. This CDR3 is CASSQRHGGYGYNEQFF. CDR3 DNA sequence: TGCGCCAGCAGCCAACGGCACGGGGGCTATGGTTACAATGAGCAGTTCTTC. The J gene is TRBJ2-1, the V gene TRBV4-3; D may correspond to TRBD1 or TRBD2 (6 bases each). Trimming shortened V by 2 bases and J by 4 bases, and 18 bases separated the two germline ends. There are 17 residues in the CDR3. Germline CDR1 reads LGHNA; CDR2 reads YSLEER.

V gene TRBV27 combines with J gene TRBJ2-5; D is uncertain. V dropped 0 bases and J dropped 5 bases, with 7 bases sitting between them. Germline V gene data show CDR1 as MNHEY and CDR2 as SMNVEV (reference sequence). CDR3 size: 13 residues. CDR3 nucleotides: TGTGCCAGCAGTTTATCCTTCGTTGAGACCCAGTACTTC. It is translated as CASSLSFVETQYF.

This clonotype was seen ten or more times. The rearrangement links TRBV28 to TRBJ2-7; 7 bases map to TRBD2. Germline V CDR1 and CDR2: MDHEN, SYDVKM. The CDR3 sequence is 13 residues long. J was trimmed by 2 bases and V by 4 bases; bases with no gene match: 2. Written as DNA, the CDR3 is TGTGCCAGCAGTTGGCTAGCGGCCTACGAGCAGTACTTC. Encoded protein: CASSWLAAYEQYF. The whole variable domain, filled in from reference TRBV28 and TRBJ2-7, reads DVKVTQSSRYLVKRTGEKVFLECVQDMDHENMFWYRQDPGLGLRLIYFSYDVKMKEKGDIPEGYSVSREKKERFSLILESASTNQTSMYLCASSWLAAYEQYFGPGTRLTVT.

A few counts support this clonotype. The rearrangement joins TRBV30 to TRBJ2-1; D tentatively reads TRBD1 or TRBD2 (6 bases each). Germline V lookup: CDR1 GTSNPN, CDR2 SVGIG (reference sequence). The CDR3 runs to 12 residues. V shed 7 bases and J shed 6 bases, with 13 bases lying between them. The CDR3, as DNA: TGTGCCTACGAAGGGGGAGGCAATGAGCAGTTCTTC. Protein product: CAYEGGGNEQFF.

This clonotype turned up a few times. The chain joins TRBV29-1 to TRBJ2-2; no definite D call. Germline V gene lookup returns CDR1 SQVTM and CDR2 ANQGSEA. Trimming left V 5 bases short and J 1 base short, with 11 bases between. The CDR3 is 14 amino acids. The CDR3 spells CSVSSSGNTGELFF. CDR3 bases: TGCAGCGTTAGTAGTTCGGGGAACACCGGGGAGCTGTTTTTT.

In its sample, this clonotype was seen a few times. The gene calls are TRBV6-5 and TRBJ2-2; the D is unclear. Germline V gene data show CDR1 as MNHEY and CDR2 as SVGAGI. Trimming took 5 bases from V and 6 from J, leaving 4 bases between them. CDR3 length: 11 residues. The CDR3 loop reads CASSIAGELFF. As DNA, the CDR3 is TGTGCCAGCAGTATAGCCGGGGAGCTGTTTTTT.

The J gene is TRBJ1-1, the V gene TRBV2; the D gene is possibly TRBD1 (5 bases). The CDR3 length is 14 residues. V was shortened by 6 bases and J by 0 bases, with 11 bases between the two germline ends. Germline lookup yields CDR1 SNHLY and CDR2 FYNNEI. CDR3 region: CASSQDSMNTEAFF. In DNA, the CDR3 is TGTGCCAGCAGCCAAGACAGCATGAACACTGAAGCTTTCTTT.

This clonotype occurred a few times. This sequence joins TRBV6-1 and TRBJ1-2; 11 nucleotides align to TRBD1. The CDR3 runs 13 residues. Germline loops: CDR1 MNHNS, CDR2 SASEGT. The V segment lost 8 bases and the J segment 5 bases; nucleotides outside the gene matches: 4. In DNA form, the CDR3 reads TGTGCCAGCCCCGGACAGGGGGCTTATGGCTACACCTTC. As protein: CASPGQGAYGYTF.

There are many counts of this clonotype. The V call is TRBV11-1, the J call TRBJ1-1; D remains unclear. The CDR3 consists of 13 residues. Germline CDR1 and CDR2: SGHAT and FQDESV (reference sequence). Trimming took off 4 bases at V and 0 bases at J, with 6 bases between the two ends. For the CDR3, the DNA is TGTGCCAGCAGCTGGGGTATGAACACTGAAGCTTTCTTT. Encoded protein: CASSWGMNTEAFF.

This chain connects TRBV12-3 or TRBV12-4 to TRBJ2-2; a possible D gene is TRBD1 (5 bases). V was pared by 2 bases and J by 4 bases, with 14 bases between. The CDR3 totals 16 residues. CDR3 amino acids: CASSLYAGSSTGELFF. CDR3 DNA: TGTGCCAGCAGTTTATATGCAGGGTCGAGCACCGGGGAGCTGTTTTTT.

Many counts were recorded for this clonotype. V usage is TRBV7-9 and J usage is TRBJ2-1; TRBD2 aligns across 9 bases. This CDR3 comprises 15 residues. Germline CDR1 SEHNR, CDR2 FQNEAQ (reference sequence). With V trimmed by 5 bases and J by 0 bases, 2 bases remained unmatched. CDR3 region: CASSDSGSSYNEQFF. CDR3 DNA: TGTGCCAGCAGCGATAGCGGGAGCTCCTACAATGAGCAGTTCTTC.

This clonotype was counted at least ten times. The chain recombines TRBV12-3 or TRBV12-4 with TRBJ2-1; D is possibly TRBD1 or TRBD2 (6 bases each). This CDR3 contains 16 residues. V lost 7 bases and J 0 bases, leaving 16 bases between the germline ends. The CDR3 region has the DNA TGTGCCAGCACCGTAAGGGGGGTCTCCTCCTACAATGAGCAGTTCTTC. Translated, it gives CASTVRGVSSYNEQFF.

This sequence joins TRBV7-2 and TRBJ1-3; possibly TRBD1 for D (5 bases). Trimming shortened V by 1 base and J by 4 bases, and 14 bases separated the two germline ends. Germline-derived CDR1 and CDR2 are SGHTA and FQGNSA. The CDR3 covers 16 residues. The DNA of the CDR3 is TGTGCCAGCAGCTTAGAGGCGGGGGAGAGGGGAAACACCATATATTTT. It translates to CASSLEAGERGNTIYF.

This clonotype occurred a few times. V is TRBV28 and J is TRBJ1-2; D unresolved. The CDR3 is 16 residues long. Trimming stripped 6 bases from V and 0 bases from J, with 17 bases between. Per germline, CDR1 MDHEN and CDR2 SYDVKM. The CDR3 DNA reads TGTGCCAGCAGCACGGAGGGCCTCGACGCTAACTATGGCTACACCTTC. Its protein product is CASSTEGLDANYGYTF.

The chain is built from TRBV20-1 and TRBJ2-7, with 10 bases aligning to TRBD2. Germline V CDR1 and CDR2: DFQATT, SNEGSKA (reference sequence). This CDR3 spans 13 amino acids. J was trimmed by 0 bases and V by 6 bases; bases with no gene match: 2. Here the CDR3 DNA reads TGCAGTGCCCCTAGCGGGAGCTCCTACGAGCAGTACTTC. The encoded protein is CSAPSGSSYEQYF.

The genes are TRBV6-2 or TRBV6-3 and TRBJ2-3; 7 bases line up with TRBD2. V lost 8 bases and J lost 3; bases outside the gene matches: 5. Germline V gives CDR1 MNHEY, CDR2 SVGEGT. The CDR3 contains 13 residues. CDR3 region: CASASGSTDTQYF. The CDR3, as DNA: TGTGCCAGCGCTAGCGGATCTACAGATACGCAGTATTTT.

This clonotype was seen repeatedly, ten times or more. This chain connects TRBV20-1 to TRBJ2-1; the match to TRBD2 covers 10 bases. In germline, CDR1 is DFQATT, CDR2 SNEGSKA (reference sequence). V dropped 6 bases and J dropped 7; count of bases not matched to a gene: 9. The CDR3 is 14 residues long. CDR3 coding DNA: TGCAGTGCCTTAGCGGGAGGTTTAGGGAATGAGCAGTTCTTC. It yields the protein CSALAGGLGNEQFF.

The sample holds a few counts of this clonotype. V is TRBV7-9 and J is TRBJ2-4; D may correspond to TRBD1 or TRBD2 (6 bases each). V gave up 1 base and J gave up 6 bases, with 10 bases separating them. The CDR3 totals 14 residues. Germline CDR1 is SEHNR and CDR2 is FQNEAQ (reference sequence). The chain's CDR3 is CASSLEGGANIQYF. Here the CDR3 DNA reads TGTGCCAGCAGCTTAGAGGGGGGAGCAAACATTCAGTACTTC.

This clonotype was counted a few times. The CDR3 nucleotides read TGTGCCAGCAGCTTAGGGGACAGGGGTCATGGCTACACCTTC. Translation gives CASSLGDRGHGYTF. This chain uses TRBV7-8 with TRBJ1-2; TRBD1 matches at 10 bases. Germline CDR1 and CDR2: SGHVS and FQNEAQ. The CDR3 has 14 residues. Trimming took 1 base from V and 6 from J; bases not matched to a gene: 2.

This clonotype has a handful of counts. The chain recombines TRBV19 with TRBJ2-1, with 7 bases fitting TRBD2. This CDR3 is built from 14 residues. Germline lookup yields CDR1 LNHDA and CDR2 SQIVND (reference sequence). With 6 bases clipped from V and 5 bases from J, the junction kept 7 bases outside the gene matches. The chain's CDR3 is CASRGERDHNEQFF. CDR3 coding DNA: TGTGCCAGTAGGGGGGAGCGGGATCACAATGAGCAGTTCTTC.